This T cell receptor beta chain was recorded in a study of pediatric ulcerative colitis. Points on this clone: The antigen is not known.

Samples were sequenced at Survey level, maximum 500,000 reads. Only in-frame clones appear in the TCRdb table, and some are missing; sequencing was by immunoSEQ multiplex PCR. This sample yields fewer than 45,000 clones, of which over 65% are seen a single time; roughly 23% belongs to the top ten. Regarding the study as a whole: This repertoire reflects total lymphocytes rather than subpopulations like regulatory T cells. In rectum, acute severe colitis had expanded clones and less diversity.

Germline trimming cut 3 bases from V and 3 bases from J; bases unmatched to any gene: 6. The CDR3 runs 15 residues. Germline V gene sequence: CDR1 LNHDA, CDR2 SQIVND (reference sequence). This chain joins TRBV19 and TRBJ2-7, with TRBD1 identical over 9 bases. The sequence was obtained from a girl aged 10 to 17 with moderate ulcerative colitis. Sequenced sample: blood. The CDR3 spells CASSIGTGSLYEQYF. The DNA for the CDR3 is TGTGCCAGTAGTATCGGGACAGGGAGCCTCTACGAGCAGTACTTC.